Following are 32 T cell receptor beta chains from one sample sequenced in a study of cytomegalovirus exposure and HLA in healthy donors. It was with 60 Vbeta and 13 Jbeta primers that the PCR ran. Clones were read by immunoSEQ multiplex PCR, and TCRdb kept only the in-frame ones, dropping some. Found here are 100,000 to 150,000 clones, approximately 69% of them singletons; the top ten hold 6.6%. Sequenced material: PBMCs. The receptor set was obtained from a man aged 40-49 years in good health and CMV-seropositive.

The V call is TRBV5-1, the J call TRBJ2-7; TRBD2 agrees at 8 bases. V was clipped by 4 bases and J by 4 bases; unmatched bases: 10. Germline CDR1 and CDR2: SGHRS and YFSETQ. The CDR3 length is 15 residues. This CDR3 is CASSPPGLELYEQYF. In nucleotides, the CDR3 is TGCGCCAGCAGCCCTCCGGGACTAGAGCTTTACGAGCAGTACTTC.

Points on this clone: Different DNA sequences within this sample yield the same CDR3. This chain uses TRBV27 with TRBJ1-2; no definite D call. V was shortened by 0 bases and J by 2 bases, with 7 bases between the two germline ends. The germline V gene has CDR1 MNHEY and CDR2 SMNVEV (reference sequence). The CDR3 length is 14 residues. CDR3 loop: CASSLSGTNYGYTF. The CDR3, as DNA: TGTGCCAGCAGTTTATCGGGCACCAACTATGGCTACACCTTC.

CDR3 in amino acids: CASSQTGSNYGYTF. The CDR3 nucleotides are TGTGCCAGCAGCCAGACAGGGTCTAACTATGGCTACACCTTC. This chain uses TRBV5-8 with TRBJ1-2; 7 bases align to TRBD1. Germline CDR1 is SGHTS and CDR2 is YDEGEE. This CDR3 has 14 residues. J lost 0 bases, V lost 4 bases, and 3 bases had no gene match. The whole variable domain, remainder taken from reference TRBV5-8 and TRBJ1-2, is EAGVTQSPTHLIKTRGQQATLRCSPISGHTSVYWYQQALGLGLQFLLWYDEGEERNRGNFPPRFSGRQFPNYSSELNVNALELEDSALYLCASSQTGSNYGYTFGSGTRLTVV.

This chain joins TRBV30 and TRBJ1-6; a weak D match, TRBD1 (6 bases). In germline, CDR1 is GTSNPN, CDR2 SVGIG (reference sequence). Trimming cost V 0 bases and J 8 bases, with 14 bases left between them. This CDR3 is built from 15 residues. The DNA of the CDR3 is TGTGCCTGGAGTGTTTCTGGGGGCGCTTATTCACCCCTCCACTTT. Translation gives CAWSVSGGAYSPLHF.

The rearrangement uses TRBV28 and TRBJ1-5; 7 nucleotides agree with TRBD1. After removal of 6 bases from V and 2 bases from J, the junction contained 7 bases not matched to a gene. The V gene's germline CDR1 is MDHEN and CDR2 SYDVKM. The CDR3 length is 15 residues. In nucleotides, the CDR3 is TGTGCCAGCAGCGCCCTAGGACAGGGCAATCAGCCCCAGCATTTT. This sequence encodes CASSALGQGNQPQHF.

The chain employs TRBV27 and TRBJ2-7; 10 bases map to TRBD1. Germline V gene data show CDR1 as MNHEY and CDR2 as SMNVEV (reference sequence). CDR3 length: 14 amino acids. The V and J ends lost 2 bases and 7 bases, in that order; junction bases with no gene match: 5. The CDR3 reads CASSLQDRGDEQYF. CDR3 in DNA: TGTGCCAGCAGTTTACAGGACAGGGGGGATGAGCAGTACTTC.

The J gene is TRBJ2-7, the V gene TRBV19, with 7 bases identical to TRBD1. The ends lost 5 bases at V and 5 bases at J; junction bases unmatched: 12. The V gene's germline CDR1 is LNHDA and CDR2 SQIVND (reference sequence). The length of the CDR3 is 15 residues. CDR3 amino acids: CASSYVLNRGDEQYF. The CDR3 nucleotides read TGTGCCAGTAGTTACGTTCTAAACAGGGGAGACGAGCAGTACTTC.

This chain connects TRBV11-1 to TRBJ1-3; D not certain. The germline CDR1 and CDR2 sequences are SGHAT and FQDESV (reference sequence). The V and J ends lost 1 base and 0 bases respectively, with 10 bases between them. There are 16 residues in the CDR3. CDR3 amino acids: CASSLEAGSSGNTIYF. As DNA, the CDR3 is TGTGCCAGCAGCTTAGAAGCGGGGAGCTCTGGAAACACCATATATTTT.

The V call is TRBV15, the J call TRBJ2-2; D is uncertain. The V end was cut by 1 base, the J end by 1 base, with 10 bases between. Germline lookup yields CDR1 LNHNV and CDR2 YYDKDF (reference sequence). The CDR3 totals 16 residues. In DNA, the CDR3 is TGTGCCACCAGCAGAGTGAGGAACCTGAACACCGGGGAGCTGTTTTTT. It is translated as CATSRVRNLNTGELFF.

The chain couples TRBV29-1 to TRBJ1-1; no clear D gene. Trimming removed 7 bases from V and 7 bases from J, with 10 bases in between. The CDR3 consists of 10 residues. CDR1 is SQVTM and CDR2 is ANQGSEA in the germline V gene. CDR3 bases: TGCAGCGCTCAGCGGGGTGAAGCTTTCTTT. Its translation: CSAQRGEAFF.

The rearrangement uses TRBV6-1 and TRBJ1-2; tentatively, D is TRBD1 (5 bases). V shed 1 base and J shed 4 bases, with 13 bases lying between them. The CDR3 length is 15 residues. Germline CDR1 MNHNS, CDR2 SASEGT. CDR3 sequence reads: CASSEVVGGGYGYTF. For the CDR3, the DNA is TGTGCCAGCAGTGAAGTTGTGGGCGGGGGCTATGGCTACACCTTC.

The V gene is TRBV5-1, the J gene TRBJ2-3; 11 nucleotides agree with TRBD1. Germline loops: CDR1 SGHRS, CDR2 YFSETQ. The CDR3 totals 15 residues. Trimming took 3 bases from V and 6 from J; bases not matched to a gene: 6. CDR3 amino acids: CASSSGQGAPDTQYF. CDR3 bases: TGCGCCAGCAGCTCAGGACAGGGGGCACCGGATACGCAGTATTTT. Combining the CDR3 with reference TRBV5-1 and TRBJ2-3 gives the whole variable domain KAGVTQTPRYLIKTRGQQVTLSCSPISGHRSVSWYQQTPGQGLQFLFEYFSETQRNKGNFPGRFSGRQFSNSRSEMNVSTLELGDSALYLCASSSGQGAPDTQYFGPGTRLTVL.

This chain joins TRBV6-5 and TRBJ1-4; D is perhaps TRBD1 (6 bases). Trimming pared 4 bases from V and 5 bases from J, leaving 14 bases between. Germline CDR1 is MNHEY and CDR2 is SVGAGI. CDR3 length equals 15 residues. In DNA form, the CDR3 reads TGTGCCAGCAGTTCCGCGGGGGGCCTGAATGAAAAACTGTTTTTT. Its translation is CASSSAGGLNEKLFF.

V gene TRBV7-8 combines with J gene TRBJ2-7; possible D gene TRBD2, 6 bases. V was cut by 7 bases and J by 7 bases, with 17 bases left in between. Germline values: CDR1 SGHVS, CDR2 FQNEAQ. The CDR3 spans 13 residues. CDR3 nucleotide sequence: TGTGCCAGCAAAAAGGAGGGGTTGGGGGAGCAGTACTTC. Translation: CASKKEGLGEQYF.

This clone was picked up a small number of times. The rearrangement joins TRBV2 to TRBJ2-5; tentatively, D is TRBD1 (5 bases). The CDR3 sequence is 12 residues long. CDR1 SNHLY and CDR2 FYNNEI come from the germline V gene. Trimming removed 5 bases from V and 8 bases from J, with 12 bases in between. The CDR3 sequence is CASSRQSGTQYF. DNA for the CDR3: TGTGCCAGCAGTCGACAGTCCGGAACCCAGTACTTC.

The rearrangement joins TRBV4-1 to TRBJ2-7, with TRBD1 matching 7 bases. This CDR3 comprises 13 residues. Losses at the gene ends were 3 bases for V and 5 bases for J; bases not matched to a gene: 4. Germline assignment: CDR1 MGHRA and CDR2 YSYEKL. This chain's CDR3 is CASSQRQGNEQYF. CDR3 DNA sequence: TGCGCCAGCAGCCAGAGACAGGGTAACGAGCAGTACTTC.

This clone is a singleton in its sample. The chain links TRBV28 to TRBJ2-2, with D possibly matching TRBD2 (6 bases). The V end lost 0 bases, the J end lost 5 bases, and 22 bases lay between the germline ends. Germline-derived CDR1 and CDR2 are MDHEN and SYDVKM. This CDR3 spans 19 amino acids. The CDR3 DNA is TGTGCCAGCAGTTTATGGGGGAGCTGGGACTCCGCGGGGACCGGGGAGCTGTTTTTT. This encodes CASSLWGSWDSAGTGELFF.

The chain combines TRBV19 with TRBJ1-2; TRBD1 might be the D (5 bases). The germline V gene encodes CDR1 LNHDA and CDR2 SQIVND (reference sequence). Trimming removed 9 bases at V and 4 bases at J, with 15 bases between. The length of the CDR3 is 13 residues. The DNA of the CDR3 is TGTGCCAGCTCCGGGGCGGGAGGCTATGGCTACACCTTC. Translation: CASSGAGGYGYTF. The full variable domain, in which reference TRBV19 and TRBJ1-2 provide the parts outside the CDR3, is DGGITQSPKYLFRKEGQNVTLSCEQNLNHDAMYWYRQDPGQGLRLIYYSQIVNDFQKGDIAEGYSVSREKKESFPLTVTSAQKNPTAFYLCASSGAGGYGYTFGSGTRLTVV.

This chain links TRBV7-2 with TRBJ2-5; D call uncertain. CDR3 length: 12 amino acids. Trimming cost V 3 bases and J 2 bases, with 4 bases left between them. Germline lookup yields CDR1 SGHTA and CDR2 FQGNSA. As DNA, the CDR3 is TGTGCCAGCAGCTTCCCGCAAGAGACCCAGTACTTC. Translation: CASSFPQETQYF.

The chain recombines TRBV11-2 with TRBJ2-7, with no clear D. Germline loops: CDR1 SGHAT, CDR2 FQNNGV. Trimming took 1 base from V and 2 from J, leaving 6 bases between them. The CDR3 has 13 residues. CDR3 sequence reads: CASSLARAYEQYF. The CDR3 nucleotides read TGTGCCAGCAGCTTAGCACGGGCCTACGAGCAGTACTTC.

This chain uses TRBV2 with TRBJ2-7; no clear D gene. Looked up from germline, CDR1 is SNHLY and CDR2 is FYNNEI. The V and J ends lost 2 bases and 5 bases respectively, with 19 bases between them. The CDR3 runs 16 residues. The CDR3 here is CASSEKKLRLSNEQYF. CDR3 nucleotide sequence: TGTGCCAGCAGTGAAAAGAAGCTTCGCCTATCCAACGAGCAGTACTTC.

V gene TRBV5-1 combines with J gene TRBJ2-3, with 11 bases lining up with TRBD2. Germline V lookup: CDR1 SGHRS, CDR2 YFSETQ. CDR3 size: 14 residues. V shed 5 bases and J 4 bases; nucleotides not matched to a gene: 3. The CDR3 reads CASRRSGGADTQYF. CDR3 bases: TGCGCCAGCAGACGTAGCGGGGGGGCAGATACGCAGTATTTT.

The chain couples TRBV14 to TRBJ2-3; 8 nucleotides match TRBD1. J lost 2 bases, V lost 4 bases, and 8 bases had no gene match. This CDR3 region has 16 residues. Per germline, CDR1 SGHDN and CDR2 FVKESK. The CDR3 sequence is CASSPTGVRNTDTQYF. CDR3 DNA sequence: TGTGCCAGCAGCCCGACAGGGGTCAGGAACACAGATACGCAGTATTTT. The whole variable domain, filled in from reference TRBV14 and TRBJ2-3, reads EAGVTQFPSHSVIEKGQTVTLRCDPISGHDNLYWYRRVMGKEIKFLLHFVKESKQDESGMPNNRFLAERTGGTYSTLKVQPAELEDSGVYFCASSPTGVRNTDTQYFGPGTRLTVL.

The chain uses TRBV5-1 and TRBJ1-3; weak D call: TRBD1 (6 bases). This CDR3 spans 16 amino acids. Germline-derived CDR1 and CDR2 are SGHRS and YFSETQ. The V gene lost 4 bases and the J gene lost 0 bases, with 14 bases spanning the gap. CDR3 sequence (DNA): TGCGCCAGCAGCCTTGGACAGTTAACCTCTGGAAACACCATATATTTT. Translated, it gives CASSLGQLTSGNTIYF.

This chain uses TRBV28 with TRBJ1-5; D is possibly TRBD1 (6 bases). Per the germline V gene, CDR1 is MDHEN and CDR2 is SYDVKM. Trimming pared 7 bases from V and 2 bases from J, leaving 12 bases between. The CDR3 totals 14 residues. CDR3 protein: CASIQGFGNQPQHF. The CDR3, as DNA: TGTGCCAGCATACAGGGTTTCGGCAATCAGCCCCAGCATTTT. The whole variable domain, remainder taken from reference TRBV28 and TRBJ1-5, is DVKVTQSSRYLVKRTGEKVFLECVQDMDHENMFWYRQDPGLGLRLIYFSYDVKMKEKGDIPEGYSVSREKKERFSLILESASTNQTSMYLCASIQGFGNQPQHFGDGTRLSIL.

The rearrangement uses TRBV11-1 and TRBJ1-6; D gene unclear. V lost 5 bases and J 7 bases, leaving 6 bases between the germline ends. This CDR3 is built from 12 residues. Germline V gene lookup returns CDR1 SGHAT and CDR2 FQDESV (reference sequence). Written as DNA, the CDR3 is TGTGCCAGCAGCCCCTTCAATTCACCCCTCCACTTT. It translates to CASSPFNSPLHF.

Concerning this clone itself: The junction differs from germline at one of its ends, possibly a read error. The rearrangement joins TRBV7-9 to TRBJ2-2, with D perhaps matching TRBD2 (6 bases). This CDR3 spans 16 amino acids. Germline CDR1 reads SEHNR; CDR2 reads FQNEAQ (reference sequence). CDR3 DNA: TGTTCCAGCAGCCAATCAGGCCGGTTAGCGGCCGGGGAGCTGTTTTTT. It codes for CSSSQSGRLAAGELFF.

V gene TRBV9 combines with J gene TRBJ1-1; D is perhaps TRBD1 (5 bases). V shed 0 bases and J shed 7 bases, with 7 bases lying between them. The CDR3 length is 12 residues. CDR1 SGDLS and CDR2 YYNGEE come from the germline V gene. CDR3 DNA: TGTGCCAGCAGCGTAGTCGGGGGTGAAGCTTTCTTT. Its protein is CASSVVGGEAFF.

This sequence joins TRBV9 and TRBJ2-1; TRBD1 agrees at 10 bases. This CDR3 region has 14 residues. Germline loops: CDR1 SGDLS, CDR2 YYNGEE. V trimming: 2 bases; J trimming: 7 bases; junction bases outside the gene matches: 3. CDR3 bases: TGTGCCAGCAGCGTTTCGGACAGGGGGAATGAGCAGTTCTTC. Encoded protein: CASSVSDRGNEQFF.

The chain recombines TRBV5-6 with TRBJ2-1, with 9 bases fitting TRBD1. Germline V gives CDR1 SGHDT, CDR2 YYEEEE. The V gene end was trimmed by 0 bases and the J gene end by 7 bases; junction bases not matched to a gene: 5. The CDR3 runs 15 residues. The CDR3 here is CASSLDLTGGNEQFF. CDR3 bases: TGTGCCAGCAGCTTGGATCTGACAGGGGGTAATGAGCAGTTCTTC.

The chain carries TRBV7-2 and TRBJ2-7; 10 nucleotides line up with TRBD2. CDR3 size: 14 residues. CDR1 and CDR2 (germline): SGHTA, FQGNSA. Trimming cost V 5 bases and J 3 bases; bases outside gene matches: 4. The DNA for the CDR3 is TGTGCCAGCAGCCTCGAGCGGGGGGGCTACGAGCAGTACTTC. This sequence encodes CASSLERGGYEQYF.

The rearrangement joins TRBV28 to TRBJ2-7; possible D gene TRBD1, 5 bases. CDR1 is MDHEN and CDR2 is SYDVKM in the germline V gene. The CDR3 runs to 12 residues. The V and J ends lost 5 bases and 4 bases respectively, with 9 bases between them. This chain's CDR3 is CASSPRQYEQYF. Here the CDR3 DNA reads TGTGCCAGCAGTCCCCGACAGTACGAGCAGTACTTC.